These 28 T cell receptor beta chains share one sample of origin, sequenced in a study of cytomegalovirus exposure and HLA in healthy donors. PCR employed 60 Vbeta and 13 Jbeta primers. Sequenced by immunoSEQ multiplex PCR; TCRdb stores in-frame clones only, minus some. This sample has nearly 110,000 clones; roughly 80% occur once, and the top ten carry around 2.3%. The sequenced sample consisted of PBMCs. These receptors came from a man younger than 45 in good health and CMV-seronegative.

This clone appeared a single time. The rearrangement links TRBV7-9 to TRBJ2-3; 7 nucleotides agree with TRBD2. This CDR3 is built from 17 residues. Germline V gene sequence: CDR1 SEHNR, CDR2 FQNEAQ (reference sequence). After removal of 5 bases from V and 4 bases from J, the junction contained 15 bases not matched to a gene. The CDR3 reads CASSDGGGGTLPDTQYF. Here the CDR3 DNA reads TGTGCCAGCAGCGATGGGGGGGGAGGGACTCTCCCAGATACGCAGTATTTT.

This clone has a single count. The CDR3 reads CASSEFGDDYEQYF. Written as DNA, the CDR3 is TGTGCCAGCAGTGAATTCGGGGATGACTACGAGCAGTACTTC. V usage is TRBV25-1 and J usage is TRBJ2-7, with a weak D call TRBD2 (5 bases). This CDR3 spans 14 amino acids. V dropped 1 base and J dropped 3 bases, with 10 bases sitting between them. CDR1 is MGHDK, CDR2 SYGVNS, per germline.

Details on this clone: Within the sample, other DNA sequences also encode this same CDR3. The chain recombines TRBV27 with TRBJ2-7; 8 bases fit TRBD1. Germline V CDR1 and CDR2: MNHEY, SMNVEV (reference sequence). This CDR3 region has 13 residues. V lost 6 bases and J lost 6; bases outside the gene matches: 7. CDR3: CASRYTGGVEQYF. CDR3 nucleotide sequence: TGTGCCAGCAGGTACACAGGGGGTGTCGAGCAGTACTTC.

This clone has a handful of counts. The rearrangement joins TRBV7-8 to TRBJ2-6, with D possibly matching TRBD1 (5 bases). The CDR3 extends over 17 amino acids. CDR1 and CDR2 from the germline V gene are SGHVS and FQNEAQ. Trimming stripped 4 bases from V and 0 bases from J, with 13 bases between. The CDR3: CASSSPDSPSGANVLTF. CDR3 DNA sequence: TGTGCCAGCAGCTCCCCCGACAGTCCCTCTGGGGCCAACGTCCTGACTTTC.

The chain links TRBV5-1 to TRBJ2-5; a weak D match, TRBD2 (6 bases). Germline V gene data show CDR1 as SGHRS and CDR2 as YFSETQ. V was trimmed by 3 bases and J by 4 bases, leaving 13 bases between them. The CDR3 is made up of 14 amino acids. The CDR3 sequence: CASSWDWQRETQYF. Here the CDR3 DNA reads TGCGCCAGCAGCTGGGACTGGCAAAGAGAGACCCAGTACTTC.

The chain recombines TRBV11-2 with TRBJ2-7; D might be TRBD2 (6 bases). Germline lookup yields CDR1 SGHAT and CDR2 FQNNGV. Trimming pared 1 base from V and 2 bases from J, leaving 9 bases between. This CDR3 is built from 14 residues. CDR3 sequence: CASSLAAGTYEQYF. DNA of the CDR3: TGTGCCAGCAGCTTAGCGGCGGGAACCTACGAGCAGTACTTC.

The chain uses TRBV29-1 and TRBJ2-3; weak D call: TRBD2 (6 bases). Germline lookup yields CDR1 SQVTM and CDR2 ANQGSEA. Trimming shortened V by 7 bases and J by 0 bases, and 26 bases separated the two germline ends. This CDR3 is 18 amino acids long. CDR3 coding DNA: TGCAGCGCCGGGAGCCAGGCGCTAGAAGTATTAAGCACAGATACGCAGTATTTT. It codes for CSAGSQALEVLSTDTQYF.

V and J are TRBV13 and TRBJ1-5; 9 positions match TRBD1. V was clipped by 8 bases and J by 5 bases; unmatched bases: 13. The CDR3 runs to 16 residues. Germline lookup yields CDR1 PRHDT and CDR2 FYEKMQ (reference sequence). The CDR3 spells CASRKPDRGRDQPQHF. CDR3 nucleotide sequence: TGTGCCAGCCGCAAACCGGACAGGGGAAGAGATCAGCCCCAGCATTTT.

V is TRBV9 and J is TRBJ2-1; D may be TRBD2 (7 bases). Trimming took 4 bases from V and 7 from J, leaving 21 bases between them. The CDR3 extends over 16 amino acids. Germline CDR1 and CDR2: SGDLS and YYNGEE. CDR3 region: CASSPFLGGPRNEQFF. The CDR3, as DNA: TGTGCCAGCAGCCCCTTTTTGGGGGGGCCGCGAAATGAGCAGTTCTTC.

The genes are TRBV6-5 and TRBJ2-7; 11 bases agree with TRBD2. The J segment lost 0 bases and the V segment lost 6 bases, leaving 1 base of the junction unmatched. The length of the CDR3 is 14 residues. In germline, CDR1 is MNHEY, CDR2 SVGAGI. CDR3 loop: CASSTSGSSYEQYF. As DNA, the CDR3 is TGTGCCAGCAGCACTAGCGGGAGCTCCTACGAGCAGTACTTC.

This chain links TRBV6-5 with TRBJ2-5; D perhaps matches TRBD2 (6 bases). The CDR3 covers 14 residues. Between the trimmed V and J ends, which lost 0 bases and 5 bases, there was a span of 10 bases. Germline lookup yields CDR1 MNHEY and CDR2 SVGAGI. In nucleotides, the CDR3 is TGTGCCAGCAGTTACTCGGGTCGGGGGGAGACCCAGTACTTC. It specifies CASSYSGRGETQYF.

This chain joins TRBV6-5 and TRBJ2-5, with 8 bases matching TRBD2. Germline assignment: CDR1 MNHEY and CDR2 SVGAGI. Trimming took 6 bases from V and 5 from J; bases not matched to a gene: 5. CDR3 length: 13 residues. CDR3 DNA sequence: TGTGCCAGCAGGCTGACTAGCGCGGAGACCCAGTACTTC. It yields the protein CASRLTSAETQYF.

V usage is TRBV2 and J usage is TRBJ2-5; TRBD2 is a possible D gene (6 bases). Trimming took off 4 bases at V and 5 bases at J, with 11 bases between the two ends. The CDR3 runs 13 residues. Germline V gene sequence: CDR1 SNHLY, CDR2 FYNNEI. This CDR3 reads CASSGDSTETQYF. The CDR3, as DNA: TGTGCCAGCAGTGGGGACTCAACGGAGACCCAGTACTTC.

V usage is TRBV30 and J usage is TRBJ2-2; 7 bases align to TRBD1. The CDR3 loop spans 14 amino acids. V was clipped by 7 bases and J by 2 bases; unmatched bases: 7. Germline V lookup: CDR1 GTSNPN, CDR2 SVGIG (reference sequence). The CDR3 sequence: CASRDSLNTGELFF. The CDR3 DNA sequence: TGTGCCTCCCGGGACAGCCTTAACACCGGGGAGCTGTTTTTT.

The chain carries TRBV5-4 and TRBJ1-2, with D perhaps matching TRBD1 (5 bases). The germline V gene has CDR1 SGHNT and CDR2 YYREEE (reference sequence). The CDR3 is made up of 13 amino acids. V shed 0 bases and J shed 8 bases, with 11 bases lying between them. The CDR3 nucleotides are TGTGCCAGCAGCTTGGCGGGGGTAGACGGCTACACCTTC. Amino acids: CASSLAGVDGYTF.

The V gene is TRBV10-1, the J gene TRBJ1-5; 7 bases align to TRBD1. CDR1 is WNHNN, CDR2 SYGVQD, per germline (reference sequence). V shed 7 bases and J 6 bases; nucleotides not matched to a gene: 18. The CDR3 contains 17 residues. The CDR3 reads CASKPGQTIIFGQPQHF. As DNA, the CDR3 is TGCGCCAGCAAGCCGGGACAGACTATAATTTTCGGTCAGCCCCAGCATTTT.

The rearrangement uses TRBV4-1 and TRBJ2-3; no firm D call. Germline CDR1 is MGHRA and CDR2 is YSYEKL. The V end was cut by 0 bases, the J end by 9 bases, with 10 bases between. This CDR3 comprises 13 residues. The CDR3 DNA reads TGCGCCAGCAGCCAAGATAACTTGTGGACGCAGTATTTT. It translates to CASSQDNLWTQYF.

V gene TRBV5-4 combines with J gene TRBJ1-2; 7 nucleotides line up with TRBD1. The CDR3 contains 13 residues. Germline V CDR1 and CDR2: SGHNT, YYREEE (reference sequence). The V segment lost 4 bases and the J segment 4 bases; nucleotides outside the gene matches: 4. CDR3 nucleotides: TGTGCCAGCAGCCCCGGGGACAGCTATGGCTACACCTTC. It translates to CASSPGDSYGYTF.

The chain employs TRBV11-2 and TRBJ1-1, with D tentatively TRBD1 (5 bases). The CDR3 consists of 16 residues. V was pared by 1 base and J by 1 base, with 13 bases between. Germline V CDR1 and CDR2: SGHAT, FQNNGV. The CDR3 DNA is TGTGCCAGCAGCTTAGTTGAGAGAAGGGGGAACACTGAAGCTTTCTTT. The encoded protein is CASSLVERRGNTEAFF.

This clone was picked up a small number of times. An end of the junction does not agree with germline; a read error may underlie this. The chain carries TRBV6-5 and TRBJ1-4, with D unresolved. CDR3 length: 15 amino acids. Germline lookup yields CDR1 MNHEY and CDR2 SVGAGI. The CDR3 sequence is CASRYYRSGNEKLFF. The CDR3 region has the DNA TGTGCCAGCAGATACTACCGCTCCGGTAATGAAAAACTGTTTTTT.

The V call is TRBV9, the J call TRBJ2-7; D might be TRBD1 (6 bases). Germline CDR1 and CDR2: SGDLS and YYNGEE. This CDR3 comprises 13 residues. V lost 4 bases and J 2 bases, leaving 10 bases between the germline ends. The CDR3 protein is CASSSGEPYEQYF. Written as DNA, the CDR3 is TGTGCCAGCAGCTCAGGGGAACCCTACGAGCAGTACTTC.

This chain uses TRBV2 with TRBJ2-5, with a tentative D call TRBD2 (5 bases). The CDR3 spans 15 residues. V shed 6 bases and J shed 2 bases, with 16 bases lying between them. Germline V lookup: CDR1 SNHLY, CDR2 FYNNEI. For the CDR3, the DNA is TGTGCCAGCAGCCCCCTCGCGGGCTGGCAAGAGACCCAGTACTTC. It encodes CASSPLAGWQETQYF.

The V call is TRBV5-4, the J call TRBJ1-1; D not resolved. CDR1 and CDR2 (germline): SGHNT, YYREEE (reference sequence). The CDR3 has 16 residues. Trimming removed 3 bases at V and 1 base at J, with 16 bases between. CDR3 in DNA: TGTGCCAGCAGCTCTTCTTCCGTGAGGCCGAACACTGAAGCTTTCTTT. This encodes CASSSSSVRPNTEAFF.

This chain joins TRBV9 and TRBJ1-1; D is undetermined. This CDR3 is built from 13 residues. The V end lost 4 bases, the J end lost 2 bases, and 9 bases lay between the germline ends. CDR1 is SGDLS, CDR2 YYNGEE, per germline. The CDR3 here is CASSTGDNTEAFF. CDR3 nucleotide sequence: TGTGCCAGCAGCACGGGAGATAACACTGAAGCTTTCTTT.

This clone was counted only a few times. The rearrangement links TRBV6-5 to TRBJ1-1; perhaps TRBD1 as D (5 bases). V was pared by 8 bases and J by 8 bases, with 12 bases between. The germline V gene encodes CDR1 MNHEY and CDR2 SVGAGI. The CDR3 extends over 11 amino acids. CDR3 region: CASGGGAEAFF. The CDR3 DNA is TGTGCCAGCGGGGGAGGGGCAGAAGCTTTCTTT.

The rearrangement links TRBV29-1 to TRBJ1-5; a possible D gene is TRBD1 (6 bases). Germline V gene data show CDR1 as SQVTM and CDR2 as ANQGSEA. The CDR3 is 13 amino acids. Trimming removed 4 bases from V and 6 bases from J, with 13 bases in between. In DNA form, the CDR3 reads TGCAGCGTTGTTCAGGGGATGGGTCAGCCCCAGCATTTT. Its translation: CSVVQGMGQPQHF.

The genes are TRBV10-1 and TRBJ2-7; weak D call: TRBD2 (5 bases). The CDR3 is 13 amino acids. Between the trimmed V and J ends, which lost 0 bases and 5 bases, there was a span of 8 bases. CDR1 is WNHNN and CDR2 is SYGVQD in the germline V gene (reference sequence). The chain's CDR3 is CASSESTGDEQYF. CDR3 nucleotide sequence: TGCGCCAGCAGTGAGTCTACCGGGGACGAGCAGTACTTC.

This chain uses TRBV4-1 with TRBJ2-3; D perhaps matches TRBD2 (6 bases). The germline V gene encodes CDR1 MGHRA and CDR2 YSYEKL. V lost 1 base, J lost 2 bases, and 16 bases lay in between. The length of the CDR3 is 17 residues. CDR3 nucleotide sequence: TGCGCCAGCAGCCAAGTAGAACTAGCAAGGGACACAGATACGCAGTATTTT. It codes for CASSQVELARDTDTQYF.